The rows below give T cell receptor beta chains drawn from one sample of a study of beta chain features in type 1 diabetes. The assay was immunoSEQ multiplex PCR, and TCRdb's table has in-frame clones only and misses some. The sample records about 240,000 clones, about 26% being singletons. The sequenced sample consisted of central memory CD4+ T cells from blood. The source is a man aged 25 to 45 in good health. CDR3s include the opening cysteine and the closing phenylalanine or tryptophan. D genes are given only for firm matches. Only part of the rows carry a size: once, few, many, or a class if the clone is expanded.

j_call: TRBJ1-3
d_call: TRBD1
v_call: TRBV7-2
clone_size: NA
cdr3_aa: CASQGGTGNTIYF
cdr3_nt: TGTGCCTCCCAGGGGGGAACTGGAAACACCATATATTTT

j_call: TRBJ2-5
d_call: TRBD1
v_call: TRBV7-2
clone_size: few
cdr3_aa: CASSLVGTGETQYF
cdr3_nt: TGTGCCAGCAGCTTAGTCGGGACAGGAGAGACCCAGTACTTC

j_call: TRBJ2-3
d_call: NA
v_call: TRBV5-1
clone_size: many
cdr3_aa: CASKLAGARDTQYF
cdr3_nt: TGCGCCAGCAAACTGGCCGGGGCGCGGGATACGCAGTATTTT

j_call: TRBJ2-1
d_call: NA
v_call: TRBV9
clone_size: NA
cdr3_aa: CASSVEGGKYNEQFF
cdr3_nt: TGTGCCAGCAGCGTAGAAGGCGGGAAGTACAATGAGCAGTTCTTC

j_call: TRBJ2-7
d_call: TRBD2
v_call: TRBV6-5
clone_size: NA
cdr3_aa: CASRRTSGGYEQYF
cdr3_nt: TGTGCCAGCAGACGGACTAGCGGGGGGTACGAGCAGTACTTC

j_call: TRBJ2-7
d_call: NA
v_call: TRBV6-5
clone_size: NA
cdr3_aa: CASRDLGREQYF
cdr3_nt: TGTGCCAGCAGGGACCTGGGGCGCGAGCAGTACTTC

j_call: TRBJ2-4
d_call: TRBD1
v_call: TRBV28
clone_size: few
cdr3_aa: CATGGHTNIQYF
cdr3_nt: TGTGCCACAGGGGGACACACAAACATTCAGTACTTC

j_call: TRBJ2-2
d_call: TRBD1
v_call: TRBV12-5
clone_size: few
cdr3_aa: CASGMSRDRYTGELFF
cdr3_nt: TGTGCTAGTGGTATGTCCCGGGACAGATACACCGGGGAGCTGTTTTTT

j_call: TRBJ2-1
d_call: TRBD2
v_call: TRBV7-9
clone_size: NA
cdr3_aa: CASSLTSGYNEQFF
cdr3_nt: TGTGCCAGCAGCTTAACTAGCGGCTACAATGAGCAGTTCTTC

j_call: TRBJ2-7
d_call: NA
v_call: TRBV29-1
clone_size: NA
cdr3_aa: CSATGAVLREQYF
cdr3_nt: TGCAGCGCTACGGGTGCAGTCCTACGAGAGCAGTACTTC

j_call: TRBJ1-3
d_call: NA
v_call: TRBV7-2
clone_size: NA
cdr3_aa: CASSPGLGNTIYF
cdr3_nt: TGTGCCAGCAGCCCGGGGCTTGGAAACACCATATATTTT

j_call: TRBJ1-1
d_call: NA
v_call: TRBV6-5
clone_size: NA
cdr3_aa: CASSTIEGQAFF
cdr3_nt: TGTGCCAGCAGCACAATAGAAGGACAAGCTTTCTTT

j_call: TRBJ2-5
d_call: NA
v_call: TRBV30
clone_size: NA
cdr3_aa: CAWSVLSGKQYF
cdr3_nt: TGTGCCTGGAGTGTACTATCGGGGAAGCAGTACTTC

j_call: TRBJ2-1
d_call: NA
v_call: TRBV29-1
clone_size: few
cdr3_aa: CSVEDRLNKDNEQFF
cdr3_nt: TGCAGCGTTGAAGATCGCCTTAATAAAGACAATGAGCAGTTCTTC

j_call: TRBJ2-3
d_call: NA
v_call: TRBV5-1
clone_size: few
cdr3_aa: CASSLEWTDTQYF
cdr3_nt: TGCGCCAGCAGCTTGGAGTGGACAGATACGCAGTATTTT

j_call: TRBJ1-1
d_call: NA
v_call: TRBV7-2
clone_size: NA
cdr3_aa: CASSLRQGGTEAFF
cdr3_nt: TGTGCCAGCAGCTTGCGGCAGGGCGGCACTGAAGCTTTCTTT

j_call: TRBJ2-7
d_call: NA
v_call: TRBV14
clone_size: NA
cdr3_aa: CASSQVRGAAHEQYF
cdr3_nt: TGTGCCAGCAGCCAAGTACGGGGGGCGGCCCACGAGCAGTACTTC

j_call: TRBJ2-3
d_call: TRBD1
v_call: TRBV29-1
clone_size: many
cdr3_aa: CSVEGTGGKTDTQYF
cdr3_nt: TGCAGCGTTGAGGGGACAGGGGGCAAAACAGATACGCAGTATTTT

j_call: TRBJ2-7
d_call: NA
v_call: TRBV29-1
clone_size: few
cdr3_aa: CSVDLGDYEQYF
cdr3_nt: TGCAGCGTTGATCTCGGAGACTACGAGCAGTACTTC

j_call: TRBJ1-2
d_call: NA
v_call: TRBV10-3
clone_size: NA
cdr3_aa: CAITPDNYGYTF
cdr3_nt: TGTGCCATCACCCCGGACAACTATGGCTACACCTTC

j_call: TRBJ2-7
d_call: TRBD2
v_call: TRBV5-1
clone_size: few
cdr3_aa: CASSPAASGRSYEQYF
cdr3_nt: TGCGCCAGCAGCCCCGCGGCCAGCGGGAGATCCTACGAGCAGTACTTC

j_call: TRBJ2-2
d_call: TRBD1
v_call: TRBV27
clone_size: NA
cdr3_aa: CASRPGTGDTGELFF
cdr3_nt: TGTGCCAGCCGACCCGGGACAGGGGACACCGGGGAGCTGTTTTTT

j_call: TRBJ2-7
d_call: NA
v_call: TRBV29-1
clone_size: few
cdr3_aa: CSVYVEAYEQYF
cdr3_nt: TGCAGCGTTTATGTTGAGGCCTACGAGCAGTACTTC

j_call: TRBJ2-5
d_call: TRBD1
v_call: TRBV30
clone_size: few
cdr3_aa: CAGSGLGQGAETQYF
cdr3_nt: TGTGCCGGGAGTGGCTTAGGACAGGGGGCAGAGACCCAGTACTTC

j_call: TRBJ2-1
d_call: NA
v_call: TRBV7-9
clone_size: once
cdr3_aa: CASSLLSEEQFF
cdr3_nt: TGTGCCAGCAGCTTACTTAGCGAGGAGCAGTTCTTC

j_call: TRBJ2-1
d_call: TRBD1
v_call: TRBV19
clone_size: many
cdr3_aa: CASSHTGTGNNEQFF
cdr3_nt: TGTGCCAGTAGCCACACCGGGACAGGGAACAATGAGCAGTTCTTC

j_call: TRBJ2-2
d_call: TRBD1
v_call: TRBV5-6
clone_size: few
cdr3_aa: CASSWPGQGKTGELFF
cdr3_nt: TGTGCCAGCAGCTGGCCGGGACAGGGGAAGACCGGGGAGCTGTTTTTT

j_call: TRBJ2-7
d_call: TRBD2
v_call: TRBV9
clone_size: few
cdr3_aa: CASSFGLAGYEQYF
cdr3_nt: TGTGCCAGCAGCTTCGGACTAGCGGGCTACGAGCAGTACTTC

j_call: TRBJ2-7
d_call: TRBD1
v_call: TRBV9
clone_size: NA
cdr3_aa: CASSAGQGPVSYEQYF
cdr3_nt: TGTGCCAGCAGCGCGGGACAGGGACCCGTCTCCTACGAGCAGTACTTC

j_call: TRBJ1-2
d_call: NA
v_call: TRBV7-9
clone_size: NA
cdr3_aa: CASSSGSQDYGYTF
cdr3_nt: TGTGCCAGCAGCTCAGGGTCTCAAGACTATGGCTACACCTTC

j_call: TRBJ2-3
d_call: NA
v_call: TRBV19
clone_size: few
cdr3_aa: CASSMRDTQYF
cdr3_nt: TGTGCCAGTAGTATGCGAGATACGCAGTATTTT

j_call: TRBJ1-1
d_call: NA
v_call: TRBV30
clone_size: NA
cdr3_aa: CAWSPTRNTEAFF
cdr3_nt: TGTGCCTGGAGTCCCACCCGGAACACTGAAGCTTTCTTT

j_call: TRBJ2-7
d_call: NA
v_call: TRBV4-1
clone_size: NA
cdr3_aa: CASSQDRGDPADF
cdr3_nt: TGCGCCAGCAGCCAAGATAGGGGCGACCCAGCAGACTTC

j_call: TRBJ2-7
d_call: NA
v_call: TRBV29-1
clone_size: NA
cdr3_aa: CSVETSDEQYF
cdr3_nt: TGCAGCGTTGAGACGTCCGACGAGCAGTACTTC

j_call: TRBJ2-7
d_call: NA
v_call: TRBV28
clone_size: many
cdr3_aa: CASESGISYEQYF
cdr3_nt: TGTGCCAGCGAATCAGGGATCTCCTACGAGCAGTACTTC

j_call: TRBJ2-1
d_call: TRBD1
v_call: TRBV7-2
clone_size: once
cdr3_aa: CASSPRTGEISSYNEQFF
cdr3_nt: TGTGCCAGCAGCCCTCGGACAGGGGAGATAAGCTCCTACAATGAGCAGTTCTTC

j_call: TRBJ1-1
d_call: NA
v_call: TRBV5-5
clone_size: few
cdr3_aa: CASSATGNTEAFF
cdr3_nt: TGTGCCAGCAGCGCTACAGGGAACACTGAAGCTTTCTTT

j_call: TRBJ2-3
d_call: NA
v_call: TRBV19
clone_size: NA
cdr3_aa: CASSISPRDTQYF
cdr3_nt: TGTGCCAGTAGTATTTCCCCGAGGGATACGCAGTATTTT

j_call: TRBJ1-2
d_call: TRBD1
v_call: TRBV29-1
clone_size: NA
cdr3_aa: CSVAGGADGYTF
cdr3_nt: TGCAGCGTAGCAGGGGGCGCGGATGGCTACACCTTC

j_call: TRBJ2-7
d_call: TRBD2
v_call: TRBV7-2
clone_size: NA
cdr3_aa: CASSLVSGLDSYEQYF
cdr3_nt: TGTGCCAGCAGCTTAGTATCTGGACTAGATTCCTACGAGCAGTACTTC

j_call: TRBJ1-1
d_call: NA
v_call: TRBV7-2
clone_size: many
cdr3_aa: CASSLVQGNTEAFF
cdr3_nt: TGTGCCAGCAGCTTGGTACAGGGGAACACTGAAGCTTTCTTT

j_call: TRBJ2-7
d_call: TRBD2
v_call: TRBV5-6
clone_size: NA
cdr3_aa: CASSLAGSSGSYEQYF
cdr3_nt: TGTGCCAGCAGCTTGGCCGGGTCTAGCGGGAGTTACGAGCAGTACTTC

j_call: TRBJ1-2
d_call: TRBD1
v_call: TRBV6-6
clone_size: many
cdr3_aa: CASRTGQGNYGYTF
cdr3_nt: TGTGCCAGCAGAACAGGACAGGGTAACTATGGCTACACCTTC

j_call: TRBJ2-1
d_call: TRBD2
v_call: TRBV29-1
clone_size: many
cdr3_aa: CSVDGLADNEQFF
cdr3_nt: TGCAGCGTGGATGGACTAGCGGACAATGAGCAGTTCTTC

j_call: TRBJ1-1
d_call: NA
v_call: TRBV2
clone_size: NA
cdr3_aa: CASSEGEVSAFF
cdr3_nt: TGTGCCAGCAGTGAAGGGGAGGTTTCGGCTTTCTTT

j_call: TRBJ2-3
d_call: NA
v_call: TRBV7-9
clone_size: few
cdr3_aa: CASSNPATAGDTQYF
cdr3_nt: TGTGCCAGCAGCAACCCGGCCACAGCTGGCGATACGCAGTATTTT

j_call: TRBJ2-1
d_call: NA
v_call: TRBV29-1
clone_size: few
cdr3_aa: CSVRDLEQFF
cdr3_nt: TGCAGCGTTCGGGACCTAGAGCAGTTCTTC

j_call: TRBJ2-1
d_call: TRBD2
v_call: TRBV6-5
clone_size: NA
cdr3_aa: CASSYRLAETNEQFF
cdr3_nt: TGTGCCAGCAGTTACCGTCTAGCGGAAACTAATGAGCAGTTCTTC

j_call: TRBJ1-5
d_call: NA
v_call: TRBV7-9
clone_size: many
cdr3_aa: CASSISEGFNQPQHF
cdr3_nt: TGTGCCAGCAGCATCTCTGAAGGGTTCAATCAGCCCCAGCATTTT

j_call: TRBJ2-5
d_call: NA
v_call: TRBV4-3
clone_size: NA
cdr3_aa: CASSLIGGAKETQYF
cdr3_nt: TGCGCCAGCAGCCTCATAGGGGGGGCGAAGGAGACCCAGTACTTC

j_call: TRBJ2-5
d_call: NA
v_call: TRBV2
clone_size: few
cdr3_aa: CASRETGSETQYF
cdr3_nt: TGTGCCAGCAGGGAAACAGGGTCGGAGACCCAGTACTTC

j_call: TRBJ2-3
d_call: NA
v_call: TRBV6-1
clone_size: few
cdr3_aa: CASTSTDTQYF
cdr3_nt: TGTGCCAGCACTAGCACAGATACGCAGTATTTT